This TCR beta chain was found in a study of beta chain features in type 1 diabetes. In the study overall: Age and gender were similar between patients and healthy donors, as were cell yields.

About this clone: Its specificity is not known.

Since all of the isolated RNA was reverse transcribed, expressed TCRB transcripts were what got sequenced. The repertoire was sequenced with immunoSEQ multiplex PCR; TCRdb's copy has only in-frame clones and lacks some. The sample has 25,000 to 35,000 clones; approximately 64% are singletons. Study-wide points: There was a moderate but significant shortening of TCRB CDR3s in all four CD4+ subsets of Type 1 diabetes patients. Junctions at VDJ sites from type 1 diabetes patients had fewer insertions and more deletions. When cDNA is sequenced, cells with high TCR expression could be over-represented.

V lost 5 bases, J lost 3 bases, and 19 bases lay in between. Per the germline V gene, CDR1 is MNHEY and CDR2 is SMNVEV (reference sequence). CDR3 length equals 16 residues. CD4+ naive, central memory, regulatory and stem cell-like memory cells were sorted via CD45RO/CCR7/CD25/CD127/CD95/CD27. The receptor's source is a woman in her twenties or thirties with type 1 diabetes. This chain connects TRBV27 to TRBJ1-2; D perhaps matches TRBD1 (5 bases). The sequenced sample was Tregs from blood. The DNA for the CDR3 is TGTGCCAGCAGTCTCCAGGGTGTGGGGAACGACTATGGCTACACCTTC. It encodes CASSLQGVGNDYGYTF.